These 26 T cell receptor beta chains came from one sample sequenced in a study of molecular identifiers for immune sequencing clone quantification. From the PCR reads, TCRdb called clonotypes with MiXCR, one entry per CDR3 protein. The table shows about 640,000 distinct CDR3 sequences, with approximately 20% occurring only once. The sample was naive CD8+ T cells from blood, with Jurkat cell RNA spiked in. The subset: FACS-sorted CD8+CD4-CCR7+CD45RA+ naive T cells. These receptors were obtained from a human donor in good health. Some libraries in this study had Jurkat cell RNA spiked in.

This clonotype was seen many times. The chain has TRBV12-3 or TRBV12-4 and TRBJ2-4, with D perhaps matching TRBD2 (6 bases). This CDR3 has 15 residues. The V gene lost 6 bases and the J gene lost 10 bases, with 22 bases spanning the gap. This CDR3 is CASRTTGTEGWIQYF. The DNA of the CDR3 is TGTGCCAGCAGGACTACCGGGACGGAGGGGTGGATTCAGTACTTC.

This clonotype has at least ten counts. The chain couples TRBV5-6 to TRBJ1-1; TRBD1 is a possible D gene (5 bases). The CDR3 loop spans 15 amino acids. The V and J ends lost 5 bases and 0 bases respectively, with 14 bases between them. In germline, CDR1 is SGHDT, CDR2 YYEEEE. The CDR3, as DNA: TGTGCCAGCAGTCGACGACAGAAAATGAACACTGAAGCTTTCTTT. Translating gives CASSRRQKMNTEAFF.

This clonotype was seen a handful of times. The V and J genes are TRBV19 and TRBJ1-4; D uncertain. The CDR3 length is 14 residues. Germline V gene sequence: CDR1 LNHDA, CDR2 SQIVND (reference sequence). Trimming removed 8 bases from V and 0 bases from J, with 10 bases in between. CDR3 nucleotide sequence: TGTGCCAGTCTCAATAGTGCAACTAATGAAAAACTGTTTTTT. This sequence encodes CASLNSATNEKLFF.

Turning to this clonotype: A much larger clone lies one base from this, so it may be a read error. V gene TRBV6-5 combines with J gene TRBJ1-4; TRBD1 agrees at 7 bases. Trimming at V came to 9 bases and at J to 10 bases, leaving 20 bases not matched to a gene. The CDR3 length is 16 residues. Per germline, CDR1 MNHEY and CDR2 SVGAGI. CDR3 sequence reads: CASRDSSWGGSGKLFF. The CDR3 DNA reads as TGTGCCAGTCGGGACAGCTCCTGGGGGGGAAGTGGAAAACTGTTTTTT.

Worth noting for this clonotype: A much larger clone sits a single nucleotide away, making a read error possible. The chain joins TRBV20-1 to TRBJ2-7; 9 nucleotides agree with TRBD2. This CDR3 spans 14 amino acids. Per the germline V gene, CDR1 is DFQATT and CDR2 is SNEGSKA (reference sequence). The DNA for the CDR3 is TGCAGTGCCGATTTGAAACTAGCGGGTTACGAGCAGCACTTC. Protein: CSADLKLAGYEQHF.

This clonotype showed up many times. The CDR3 is CASSLGLLQVSYEQYF. The CDR3 nucleotides read TGCGCCAGCAGCTTGGGTCTACTCCAGGTTTCTTACGAGCAGTACTTC. V gene TRBV5-1 combines with J gene TRBJ2-7; unclear D gene. The germline V gene encodes CDR1 SGHRS and CDR2 YFSETQ. This CDR3 has 16 amino acids. The ends were cut back, 0 bases at V and 4 bases at J, with 17 bases in the middle.

In its sample, this clonotype was seen many times. The chain has TRBV7-2 and TRBJ1-1; D is unresolved. The germline V gene encodes CDR1 SGHTA and CDR2 FQGNSA. V shed 4 bases and J shed 3 bases, with 12 bases lying between them. This CDR3 region has 14 residues. The CDR3 loop reads CASSSVPGDTEAFF. The CDR3 DNA reads TGTGCCAGCAGCTCCGTACCTGGCGACACTGAAGCTTTCTTT.

V gene TRBV4-3 combines with J gene TRBJ2-1; tentatively, D is TRBD2 (7 bases). Trimming took off 2 bases at V and 10 bases at J, with 18 bases between the two ends. Germline V lookup: CDR1 LGHNA, CDR2 YSLEER. The CDR3 is 15 amino acids. This CDR3 reads CASSQSAGAGEEQFF. The CDR3 region has the DNA TGCGCCAGCAGCCAATCGGCAGGGGCGGGAGAGGAGCAGTTCTTC.

The J gene is TRBJ2-6, the V gene TRBV30, with 7 bases identical to TRBD1. Germline lookup yields CDR1 GTSNPN and CDR2 SVGIG (reference sequence). V shed 7 bases and J 2 bases; nucleotides not matched to a gene: 11. The length of the CDR3 is 16 residues. The CDR3 nucleotides read TGTGCCTCCCTGCGACAGGGCGTAGCTGGGGCCAACGTCCTGACTTTC. This sequence encodes CASLRQGVAGANVLTF.

CDR3 in amino acids: CASTPTHTSGGSYEQYF. The CDR3 bases are TGTGCCAGCACTCCCACACACACTAGCGGGGGGTCCTACGAGCAGTACTTC. The chain couples TRBV6-1 to TRBJ2-7; TRBD2 agrees at 12 bases. The CDR3 sequence is 17 residues long. The J segment lost 1 base and the V segment lost 7 bases, leaving 11 bases of the junction unmatched. Germline V lookup: CDR1 MNHNS, CDR2 SASEGT.

This clonotype was recorded only once. Just one base apart from a much larger clone, this may be a read error. The chain uses TRBV6-5 and TRBJ2-5; maybe TRBD1 (7 bases). V dropped 6 bases and J dropped 2 bases, with 16 bases sitting between them. Germline V gene lookup returns CDR1 MNHEY and CDR2 SVGAGI. The CDR3 totals 15 residues. In DNA, the CDR3 is TGTGCCAGCAGCTCTCGGCAGGGGGGACAAGAGACCCAGTACTTC. Its translation: CASSSRQGGQETQYF.

The gene calls are TRBV16 and TRBJ1-6, with D hard to call. This CDR3 has 14 amino acids. The V end lost 0 bases, the J end lost 3 bases, and 3 bases lay between the germline ends. The germline gives CDR1 KGHSY, CDR2 FQNENV. CDR3 DNA: TGTGCCAGCAGCCAATCGGACTATAATTCACCCCTCCACTTT. Translating it yields CASSQSDYNSPLHF.

A few counts support this clonotype. The V gene is TRBV5-6, the J gene TRBJ1-4; the D is unclear. The V and J ends lost 4 bases and 7 bases respectively, with 17 bases between them. Looked up from germline, CDR1 is SGHDT and CDR2 is YYEEEE. The CDR3 is 15 residues long. The CDR3 sequence is CASSPQGGVGEKLFF. For the CDR3, the DNA is TGTGCCAGCAGCCCCCAAGGTGGGGTCGGTGAAAAACTGTTTTTT.

Here the CDR3 reads CASTDGWGEAFF. CDR3 DNA sequence: TGTGCCAGCACCGACGGGTGGGGTGAAGCTTTCTTT. The chain links TRBV6-2 or TRBV6-3 to TRBJ1-1; D uncertain. Trimming cost V 7 bases and J 7 bases, with 13 bases left between them. The CDR3 is 12 amino acids. CDR1 MNHEY and CDR2 SVGEGT come from the germline V gene.

This clonotype was seen at least ten times. The chain has TRBV7-9 and TRBJ2-7; TRBD1 matches 7 bases. This CDR3 spans 15 amino acids. V was pared by 5 bases and J by 6 bases, with 13 bases of the junction left unmatched. From germline, CDR1 is SEHNR and CDR2 FQNEAQ (reference sequence). This chain's CDR3 is CASSPAATGSREQYF. CDR3 nucleotides: TGTGCCAGCAGCCCCGCGGCGACAGGGAGTCGCGAGCAGTACTTC.

The chain carries TRBV7-9 and TRBJ1-1; maybe TRBD1 (5 bases). V was pared by 5 bases and J by 0 bases, with 16 bases between. The CDR3 is 16 residues long. Germline lookup yields CDR1 SEHNR and CDR2 FQNEAQ (reference sequence). CDR3 sequence: CASSPGQGGLNTEAFF. For the CDR3, the DNA is TGTGCCAGCAGCCCCGGGCAGGGAGGGTTGAACACTGAAGCTTTCTTT.

This clonotype was observed many times. V usage is TRBV10-3 and J usage is TRBJ2-3, with 10 bases identical to TRBD2. Germline V gene sequence: CDR1 ENHRY, CDR2 SYGVKD. The CDR3 has 15 amino acids. With V trimmed by 5 bases and J by 3 bases, 5 bases remained unmatched. This CDR3 is CAISPTSGATDTQYF. CDR3 nucleotide sequence: TGTGCCATCAGTCCAACTAGCGGGGCTACAGATACGCAGTATTTT.

The CDR3 coding sequence is TGTGCCAGGAGGGAGCGGGAACGTATGTACTTC. It codes for CARRERERMYF. The rearrangement joins TRBV2 to TRBJ2-7; 7 bases map to TRBD2. The CDR3 is 11 residues long. The V gene's germline CDR1 is SNHLY and CDR2 FYNNEI. The V gene end was trimmed by 9 bases and the J gene end by 12 bases; junction bases not matched to a gene: 11.

This clonotype was detected many times. The rearrangement links TRBV27 to TRBJ2-7, with 9 bases aligning to TRBD2. This CDR3 has 14 amino acids. The V gene end was trimmed by 9 bases and the J gene end by 2 bases; junction bases not matched to a gene: 8. The germline V gene has CDR1 MNHEY and CDR2 SMNVEV (reference sequence). CDR3 coding DNA: TGTGCCAGTTCCTGGGGCGGGGGGGCCTACGAGCAGTACTTC. Its protein product is CASSWGGGAYEQYF.

This clonotype was detected many times. V and J are TRBV7-9 and TRBJ2-7; the match to TRBD2 covers 10 bases. This CDR3 spans 12 amino acids. CDR1 is SEHNR and CDR2 is FQNEAQ in the germline V gene (reference sequence). The V and J ends lost 6 bases and 6 bases, in that order; junction bases with no gene match: 2. The DNA for the CDR3 is TGTGCCAGCAGTCCTAGCGGGAGCGAGCAGTACTTC. Translation gives CASSPSGSEQYF.

This clonotype was picked up a small number of times. V usage is TRBV7-6 and J usage is TRBJ2-7; 9 bases fit TRBD1. Germline loops: CDR1 SGHVS, CDR2 FNYEAQ. V lost 1 base to trimming and J lost 3 bases; unmatched junction nucleotides: 7. The CDR3 is 16 amino acids. The chain's CDR3 is CASSLGSGTGYYEQYF. DNA for the CDR3: TGTGCCAGCAGCTTAGGATCGGGGACAGGGTACTACGAGCAGTACTTC. The whole variable domain, filled in from reference TRBV7-6 and TRBJ2-7, reads GAGVSQSPRYKVTKRGQDVALRCDPISGHVSLYWYRQALGQGPEFLTYFNYEAQQDKSGLPNDRFSAERPEGSISTLTIQRTEQRDSAMYRCASSLGSGTGYYEQYFGPGTRLTVT.

This clonotype was seen a handful of times. The rearrangement links TRBV7-9 to TRBJ2-7; D uncertain. Germline assignment: CDR1 SEHNR and CDR2 FQNEAQ (reference sequence). The CDR3 runs to 13 residues. V lost 1 base and J 5 bases, leaving 9 bases between the germline ends. The CDR3 region has the DNA TGTGCCAGCAGCTTAGGGTTAAGGCACGAGCAGTACTTC. Encoded protein: CASSLGLRHEQYF.

At least ten counts were recorded for this clonotype. The rearrangement links TRBV6-1 to TRBJ1-5; D unclear. V was shortened by 2 bases and J by 3 bases, with 11 bases between the two germline ends. Germline V gene lookup returns CDR1 MNHNS and CDR2 SASEGT. CDR3 length: 15 residues. The CDR3, as DNA: TGTGCCAGCAGTGAATCAGAAGGGTCCAATCAGCCCCAGCATTTT. This translates into CASSESEGSNQPQHF.

In regard to this clonotype: A much larger clone differs by one base, so this may be a read error. The genes are TRBV12-3 or TRBV12-4 and TRBJ2-7; no clear D. V was trimmed by 4 bases and J by 3 bases, leaving 13 bases between them. This CDR3 has 14 amino acids. CDR3 loop: CASSSNPLGYEQYF. CDR3 DNA sequence: TGTGCCAGCAGTTCTAACCCGCTGGGCTACGAGCAGTACTTC.

This clonotype was seen many times. The rearrangement links TRBV20-1 to TRBJ2-3; TRBD1 aligns across 7 bases. CDR3 size: 15 residues. The V segment lost 6 bases and the J segment 2 bases; nucleotides outside the gene matches: 11. The germline CDR1 and CDR2 sequences are DFQATT and SNEGSKA (reference sequence). Here the CDR3 DNA reads TGCAGTGCCCCCAGGGGGTATCGATCCACAGATACGCAGTATTTT. Translating gives CSAPRGYRSTDTQYF.

The chain carries TRBV4-3 and TRBJ2-1; D gene uncertain. There are 14 residues in the CDR3. Trimming cost V 0 bases and J 6 bases, with 9 bases left between them. Germline values: CDR1 LGHNA, CDR2 YSLEER. The CDR3 nucleotides read TGCGCCAGCAGCCAAGATATCGGCGTCAATGAGCAGTTCTTC. It translates to CASSQDIGVNEQFF.